This is a list of T cell receptor beta chains from one sample in a study of read filtering for tumor transcriptome and immune sequencing. One entry per CDR3 protein, called by TCRdb with MiXCR from the reads. The data contain roughly 41,000 distinct CDR3 sequences, about 13% of them singletons. The source material was a population of CD138-negative cells sorted from bone marrow. These receptors came from a donor aged 40 or over with multiple myeloma. Each CDR3 is given with its conserved first and last residue. Each record gives: J gene, D gene, CDR3 length, clone size, V gene, CDR3 DNA, CDR3 protein. D genes are given only for firm matches. Size is stated as once, few, many, or a class for an expanded clone.

>TRBJ2-6|TRBD1|18|many|TRBV7-3
TGTGCCAGCAGCAAGACAGGGTCACCGATATCTGGGGCCAACGTCCTGACTTTC
CASSKTGSPISGANVLTF
>TRBJ2-1|TRBD2|15|many|TRBV7-3
TGTGCCAGCAGCTTTAGCGGGGCGCGCTACAATGAGCAGTTCTTC
CASSFSGARYNEQFF
>TRBJ2-1|NA|16|many|TRBV4-3
TGCGCCAGCAGCCAAGAGGTGGATAGCTTCTACAATGAGCAGTTCTTC
CASSQEVDSFYNEQFF
>TRBJ1-5|NA|13|many|TRBV20-1
TGCAGTGCTAGTACCGGGCCTCCTGGGCCCCAGCATTTT
CSASTGPPGPQHF
>TRBJ2-7|NA|16|many|TRBV27
TGTGCCAGCTATCGAACCCGGGACTTCAATGGTGGCGAGCAGTACTTC
CASYRTRDFNGGEQYF
>TRBJ2-1|NA|13|many|TRBV13
TGTGCCAGCGAGCGGTACGGATACAATGAGCAGTTCTTC
CASERYGYNEQFF
>TRBJ2-5|NA|18|many|TRBV7-9
TGTGCCAGCAGCCCCCGGCCGTCGGGAGTAAGGTCGCGAGAGACCCAGTACTTC
CASSPRPSGVRSRETQYF
>TRBJ1-2|NA|15|many|TRBV7-2
TGTGCCAGCAGCTTAGTGACGGATACTAACTATGGCTACACCTTC
CASSLVTDTNYGYTF
>TRBJ2-5|NA|15|many|TRBV6-2/TRBV6-3
TGTGCCAGCAGTCTCTCGGGCCAAAGGGCCGAGACCCAGTACTTC
CASSLSGQRAETQYF
>TRBJ2-1|NA|15|many|TRBV20-1
TGCAGTGCCGCCTCTCTTAGGAGGGAGGACAATGAGCAGTTCTTC
CSAASLRREDNEQFF
>TRBJ1-1|NA|16|many|TRBV21-1
TGTGCCAGCAGCAACCCCACCGGGACAGCGAACACTGAAGCTTTCTTT
CASSNPTGTANTEAFF
>TRBJ2-3|NA|16|many|TRBV7-9
TGTGCCAGCAGCTTAGGAGGGCGACAGACTGGGAATATGCAGTATTTT
CASSLGGRQTGNMQYF
>TRBJ1-4|NA|11|many|TRBV2
TGTGCCAGCAGTGAAGGGCCAAAACTGTTTTTT
CASSEGPKLFF
>TRBJ2-2|NA|13|many|TRBV4-3
TGCGCCAGCAGCCAAGAATTCACCGGGGAGCTGTTTTTT
CASSQEFTGELFF
>TRBJ2-1|NA|15|many|TRBV20-1
TGCAGTGCTAGAGATGCTAGTCCCTCCTCATTTGAGCAGTTCTTC
CSARDASPSSFEQFF
>TRBJ2-3|TRBD1|16|many|TRBV5-8
TGTGCCAGCAGCACATCGACAGGGGGCCGCACAGATACGCAGTATTTT
CASSTSTGGRTDTQYF
>TRBJ2-3|NA|15|many|TRBV6-1
TGTGCCAGCAGTGAAGAGGTTGGAAGTTGGGATACGCAGTATTTT
CASSEEVGSWDTQYF
>TRBJ1-4|TRBD1|14|many|TRBV5-1
TGCGCCAGCAGCTTGGGACAGGGAGGTGAAAAACTGTTTTTT
CASSLGQGGEKLFF
>TRBJ2-1|TRBD2|17|many|TRBV7-2
TGTGCCAGCAGCCCTAGCGGGAGGGCCGGTTCCTACAATGAGCAGTTCTTC
CASSPSGRAGSYNEQFF